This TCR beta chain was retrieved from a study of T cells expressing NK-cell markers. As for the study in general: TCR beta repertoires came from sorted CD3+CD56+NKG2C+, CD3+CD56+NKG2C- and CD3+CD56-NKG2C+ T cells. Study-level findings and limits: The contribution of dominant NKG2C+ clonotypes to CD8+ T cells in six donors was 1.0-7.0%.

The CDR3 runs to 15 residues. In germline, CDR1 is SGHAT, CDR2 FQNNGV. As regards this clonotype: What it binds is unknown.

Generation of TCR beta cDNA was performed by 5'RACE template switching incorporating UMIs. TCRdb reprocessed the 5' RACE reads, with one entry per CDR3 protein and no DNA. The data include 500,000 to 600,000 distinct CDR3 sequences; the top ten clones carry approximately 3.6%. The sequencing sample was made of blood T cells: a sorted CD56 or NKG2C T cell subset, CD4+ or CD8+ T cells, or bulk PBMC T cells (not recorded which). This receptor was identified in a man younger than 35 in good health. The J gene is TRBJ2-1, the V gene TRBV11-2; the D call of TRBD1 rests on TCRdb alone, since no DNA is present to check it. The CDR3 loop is CAGEIGVASYNEQFF.